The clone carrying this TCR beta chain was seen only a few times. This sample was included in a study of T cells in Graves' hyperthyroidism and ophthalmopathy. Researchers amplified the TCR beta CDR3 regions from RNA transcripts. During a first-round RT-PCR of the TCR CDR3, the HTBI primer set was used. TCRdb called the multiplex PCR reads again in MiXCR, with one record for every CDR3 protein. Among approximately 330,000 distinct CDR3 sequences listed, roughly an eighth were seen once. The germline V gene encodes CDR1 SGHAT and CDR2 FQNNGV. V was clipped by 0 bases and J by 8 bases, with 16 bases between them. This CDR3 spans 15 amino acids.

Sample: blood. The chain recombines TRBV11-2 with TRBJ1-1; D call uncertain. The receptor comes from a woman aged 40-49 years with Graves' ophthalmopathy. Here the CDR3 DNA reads TGTGCCAGCAGCTTAGATAGGCTAGCTGGAGGCGAAGCTTTCTTT. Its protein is CASSLDRLAGGEAFF.